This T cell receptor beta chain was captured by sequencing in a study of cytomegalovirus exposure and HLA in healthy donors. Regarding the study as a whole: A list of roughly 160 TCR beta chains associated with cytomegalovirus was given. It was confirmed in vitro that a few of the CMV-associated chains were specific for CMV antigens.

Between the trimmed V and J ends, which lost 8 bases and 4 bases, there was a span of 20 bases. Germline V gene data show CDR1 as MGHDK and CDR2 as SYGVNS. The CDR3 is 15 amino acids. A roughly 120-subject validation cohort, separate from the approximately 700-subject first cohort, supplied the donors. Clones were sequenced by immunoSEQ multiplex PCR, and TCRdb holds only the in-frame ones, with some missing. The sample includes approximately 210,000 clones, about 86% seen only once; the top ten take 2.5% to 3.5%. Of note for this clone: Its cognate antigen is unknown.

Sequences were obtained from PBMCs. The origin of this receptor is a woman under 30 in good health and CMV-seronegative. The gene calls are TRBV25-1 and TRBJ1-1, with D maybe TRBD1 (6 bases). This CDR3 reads CASVQTGVRSTEAFF. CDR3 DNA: TGTGCCAGCGTCCAGACAGGAGTCAGGAGCACTGAAGCTTTCTTT.